Following are 6 T cell receptor beta chains from one sample sequenced in a study of blood T cells in healthy people across ages. Primers used in a second PCR of roughly 7 to 12 cycles were a sample-barcoded 5' primer and a J-beta primer mix. TCRdb passed the 5' RACE reads through MiXCR, listing each CDR3 protein once. This table has about 1.5 million distinct CDR3 sequences, 42% appearing once. The material sequenced was blood. Every receptor here comes from a woman younger than 30 in good health.

The chain uses TRBV10-3 and TRBJ2-5, with D possibly matching TRBD2 (5 bases). Germline CDR1 is ENHRY and CDR2 is SYGVKD. The CDR3 runs 13 residues. V lost 4 bases to trimming and J lost 11 bases, with 17 bases between them. The CDR3 region is CAISASDYNEQYF. CDR3 nucleotide sequence: TGTGCCATCAGTGCGTCTGACTACAATGAGCAGTACTTC.

This clonotype has a single count. This sequence joins TRBV9 and TRBJ1-2; D might be TRBD1 (5 bases). Trimming left V 0 bases short and J 8 bases short, with 17 bases between. There are 15 residues in the CDR3. Germline CDR1 and CDR2: SGDLS and YYNGEE. The CDR3 sequence is CASSVARGRADGYTF. The DNA of the CDR3 is TGTGCCAGCAGCGTAGCTCGCGGCAGGGCAGACGGCTACACCTTC.

This clonotype was observed a handful of times. This sequence joins TRBV14 and TRBJ2-1, with 9 bases fitting TRBD2. Trimming at V came to 2 bases and at J to 4 bases, leaving 6 bases not matched to a gene. This CDR3 is built from 16 residues. CDR1 SGHDN and CDR2 FVKESK come from the germline V gene. As DNA, the CDR3 is TGTGCCAGCAGCCAAAGGGGGACTAGCAGATACAATGAGCAGTTCTTC. It translates to CASSQRGTSRYNEQFF.

This clonotype was seen a few times. This rearrangement joins TRBV27 to TRBJ2-1; no reliable D call. CDR1 is MNHEY, CDR2 SMNVEV, per germline (reference sequence). V shed 2 bases and J shed 4 bases, with 9 bases lying between them. CDR3 size: 14 residues. CDR3 sequence reads: CASSLNQQYNEQFF. In nucleotides, the CDR3 is TGTGCCAGCAGTTTAAACCAACAGTACAATGAGCAGTTCTTC.

V and J are TRBV9 and TRBJ1-6; possibly TRBD1 for D (5 bases). Germline values: CDR1 SGDLS, CDR2 YYNGEE. The CDR3 runs to 15 residues. V dropped 0 bases and J dropped 12 bases, with 16 bases sitting between them. CDR3 nucleotide sequence: TGTGCCAGCAGCGTAGATATCCCAGGGACGGTACCCCTCCACTTT. Protein product: CASSVDIPGTVPLHF.

This clonotype came up a few times. The CDR3 reads CASSLSPGLAESVSEQFF. The CDR3, as DNA: TGTGCCAGCAGTTTATCTCCCGGACTAGCCGAGTCGGTATCTGAGCAGTTCTTC. This chain links TRBV27 with TRBJ2-1, with 8 positions matching TRBD2. Looked up from germline, CDR1 is MNHEY and CDR2 is SMNVEV (reference sequence). This CDR3 is 18 amino acids long. Unmatched junction bases numbered 16, after V lost 0 bases and J lost 9 bases.